This T cell receptor beta chain emerged from a study of T cell repertoires in cytomegalovirus infection. Across the study: Signatures in public TCR beta sequences pointed to both CMV infection and matching HLA type.

Turning to this clonotype: Its antigen remains unidentified.

Using its own MiXCR run on the reads, TCRdb lists one record per CDR3 protein. Seen here are about 280,000 distinct CDR3 sequences, less than 25% observed once, and the top ten hold about 20%. Broader study findings: HLA-C-restricted CMV-specific TCR beta clonotypes were dominant in the ex vivo response. Frequencies of public TCR beta families were cumulated, and this identified carriers of CMV plus the relevant HLA.

This sequence was found in a human donor in good health (CMV status not recorded). Some clones in this sample may be carry-over from other donors' samples. Sequencing used cultured PBMCs, obtained from culture after CMV antigen stimulation.

The CDR3: CSAKEGGQGLETQYF. The CDR3 nucleotides are TGCAGTGCCAAAGAGGGGGGACAGGGCCTGGAGACCCAGTACTTC. The chain recombines TRBV20-1 with TRBJ2-5; 9 nucleotides match TRBD1. Germline V gives CDR1 DFQATT, CDR2 SNEGSKA (reference sequence). CDR3 length: 15 residues. Trimming took 6 bases from V and 5 from J; bases not matched to a gene: 13.